These 11 T cell receptor beta chains originate from one sample sequenced in a study of blood T cell repertoires in COVID-19. Using immunoSEQ multiplex PCR, the repertoire was profiled, and TCRdb retains in-frame clones only, with some absent. The sample contains roughly 250,000 clones, 75% to 90% of which appear only once. Sequenced: peripheral blood. These receptors all come from a man in his thirties or forties with acute or convalescent COVID-19.

This clone was seen once. This rearrangement joins TRBV25-1 to TRBJ1-1, with 7 bases identical to TRBD1. Trimming cost V 4 bases and J 4 bases; bases outside gene matches: 6. The CDR3 has 14 residues. CDR1 MGHDK and CDR2 SYGVNS come from the germline V gene. CDR3 residues: CASSATGPSTEAFF. In DNA form, the CDR3 reads TGTGCCAGCAGTGCGACAGGGCCCAGCACTGAAGCTTTCTTT.

The V call is TRBV19, the J call TRBJ1-5, with TRBD1 as a possible D gene (6 bases). Germline V lookup: CDR1 LNHDA, CDR2 SQIVND (reference sequence). The CDR3 covers 14 residues. V gave up 8 bases and J gave up 0 bases, with 11 bases separating them. CDR3 sequence reads: CASYDRSSNQPQHF. The CDR3 coding sequence is TGTGCCAGTTATGACAGGTCTAGCAATCAGCCCCAGCATTTT. Filled out from reference TRBV19 and TRBJ1-5, the complete variable domain reads DGGITQSPKYLFRKEGQNVTLSCEQNLNHDAMYWYRQDPGQGLRLIYYSQIVNDFQKGDIAEGYSVSREKKESFPLTVTSAQKNPTAFYLCASYDRSSNQPQHFGDGTRLSIL.

The chain links TRBV6-5 to TRBJ1-5; no clear D. Per the germline V gene, CDR1 is MNHEY and CDR2 is SVGAGI. Trimming removed 0 bases from V and 6 bases from J, with 12 bases in between. The CDR3 extends over 15 amino acids. The CDR3 sequence: CASSYSILGSQPQHF. CDR3 DNA: TGTGCCAGCAGTTACTCGATTCTAGGAAGTCAGCCCCAGCATTTT.

The CDR3 loop reads CSVEAIPDTQYF. As DNA, the CDR3 is TGCAGCGTTGAAGCAATCCCAGATACGCAGTATTTT. This chain joins TRBV29-1 and TRBJ2-3; no definite D call. CDR3 length: 12 residues. The V and J ends lost 1 base and 4 bases respectively, with 6 bases between them. CDR1 and CDR2 (germline): SQVTM, ANQGSEA.

The gene calls are TRBV4-2 and TRBJ2-5, with D perhaps TRBD1 (5 bases). CDR1 LGHNA and CDR2 YNFKEQ come from the germline V gene. V lost 0 bases, J lost 3 bases, and 8 bases lay in between. This CDR3 is built from 14 residues. The CDR3 DNA is TGTGCCAGCAGCCAAGATCTAGGGGAAGAGACCCAGTACTTC. This sequence encodes CASSQDLGEETQYF.

This clone is a singleton in its sample. J is TRBJ2-1 and V is TRBV2; 8 positions match TRBD2. J was trimmed by 4 bases and V by 10 bases; bases with no gene match: 9. From germline, CDR1 is SNHLY and CDR2 FYNNEI. The CDR3 is 14 amino acids. In DNA, the CDR3 is TGTGCCACCTCCCAGCGGGGGACATACAATGAGCAGTTCTTC. Its translation is CATSQRGTYNEQFF.

The chain carries TRBV5-4 and TRBJ2-3; D might be TRBD2 (6 bases). The CDR3 consists of 14 residues. Looked up from germline, CDR1 is SGHNT and CDR2 is YYREEE (reference sequence). V was shortened by 0 bases and J by 5 bases, with 10 bases between the two germline ends. CDR3 sequence reads: CASSLVGEEDTQYF. The CDR3 coding sequence is TGTGCCAGCAGCTTGGTAGGGGAGGAAGATACGCAGTATTTT.

The CDR3 nucleotides are TGTGCCAGCAGCCCTTTCCAGGGAAATCAGCCCCAGCATTTT. Translating it yields CASSPFQGNQPQHF. The chain employs TRBV9 and TRBJ1-5, with a weak D call TRBD1 (5 bases). Trimming removed 4 bases from V and 4 bases from J, with 12 bases in between. The CDR3 has 14 residues. Germline-derived CDR1 and CDR2 are SGDLS and YYNGEE. The full variable domain, with the rest looked up from reference TRBV9 and TRBJ1-5, is DSGVTQTPKHLITATGQRVTLRCSPRSGDLSVYWYQQSLDQGLQFLIQYYNGEERAKGNILERFSAQQFPDLHSELNLSSLELGDSALYFCASSPFQGNQPQHFGDGTRLSIL.

The chain couples TRBV7-8 to TRBJ1-4, with 8 positions matching TRBD1. Germline-derived CDR1 and CDR2 are SGHVS and FQNEAQ. V shed 5 bases and J 8 bases; nucleotides not matched to a gene: 7. CDR3 size: 14 residues. The CDR3 loop reads CASSLGQGGEKLFF. CDR3 nucleotides: TGTGCCAGCAGCCTCGGACAGGGAGGAGAAAAACTGTTTTTT. The entire variable domain, with the rest obtained from reference TRBV7-8 and TRBJ1-4, is as follows: GAGVSQSPRYKVAKRGQDVALRCDPISGHVSLFWYQQALGQGPEFLTYFQNEAQLDKSGLPSDRFFAERPEGSVSTLKIQRTQQEDSAVYLCASSLGQGGEKLFFGSGTQLSVL.

The V and J genes are TRBV7-9 and TRBJ2-5, with TRBD2 as a possible D gene (5 bases). Trimming stripped 6 bases from V and 1 base from J, with 9 bases between. CDR1 is SEHNR and CDR2 is FQNEAQ in the germline V gene (reference sequence). The length of the CDR3 is 13 residues. The CDR3 DNA is TGTGCCAGCAGGCTCGGGGTCCAAGAGACCCAGTACTTC. It specifies CASRLGVQETQYF.

The chain couples TRBV29-1 to TRBJ1-1; 9 bases line up with TRBD1. Germline CDR1 reads SQVTM; CDR2 reads ANQGSEA. The ends lost 3 bases at V and 10 bases at J; junction bases unmatched: 6. The CDR3 is 12 residues long. The CDR3 sequence: CSVDPGTGTAFF. CDR3 coding DNA: TGCAGCGTTGATCCCGGGACAGGGACAGCTTTCTTT.